The present TCR beta chain was sequenced within a study of identical twins (dated by TCRdb to the mid-2010s). About the investigation overall: To test whether fetal clonotypes persist, this study deep-sequenced TCR alpha and beta repertoires from monozygotic twins, from unrelated adults of various ages, and from cord blood. To rule out contamination, replicate twin experiments were performed at different times with different library preparation protocols. The paper's findings and limits, for the study overall: Abundant cord blood beta clonotypes had fewer insertions, young adult naive repertoires showed a similar but weaker trend, and memory repertoires showed no such trend. Conclusions relied on cross-sectional statistical analysis, since the same donors could not be followed over many years. The excess sharing between twins in beta out-of-frame sequences was weaker because fewer shared sequences reduced the signal-to-noise ratio. Out-of-frame TCR alpha sharing in monozygotic twins was systematically underestimated by recombination models, whereas sharing between unrelated individuals was in agreement with the recombination models. Compared with coincidental sharing between unrelated individuals, an excess of low generation-probability sequences was observed among out-of-frame TCR alpha sequences shared between twins. Invariant T cells such as MAIT and iNKT could partly confound zero-insertion analyses, although diverse VJ usage argued against such confounding for most clonotypes.

Every donor was a healthy Caucasian. Three pairs of female monozygotic twins, all aged roughly 18 to 29 years, made up the twin cohort. Peripheral blood mononuclear cells were used as the source from which RNA for TCR libraries was isolated. This clonotype was detected only a few times. Its recognized antigen is unknown. One base away there is no much larger clone; base qualities are not given. There are 14 amino acids in the CDR3, from cysteine to phenylalanine inclusive. The read is trimmed to its CDR3 DNA, 42 bases read in frame from base 1. CDR1 is given as SGHRS and CDR2 as YFSETQ, both from the germline V gene. The junction shows trimming of 5 bases on V and 1 base on J, plus 13 bases between the germline ends. Library preparation employed 5' RACE. The instrument given in TCRdb is Illumina HiSeq 2000. Template switching added a universal primer binding site, and the final cDNA carried a unique molecular identifier that allowed TCR cDNA molecules to be counted accurately. Specific primers in the conserved constant-segment region were used to synthesize first-strand cDNA for the TCR alpha and beta chains. Each cDNA library was double barcoded, with a SMART-Mk sample barcode plus Illumina barcodes, to control for contamination. TruSeq adapter sequences along with Illumina sample barcodes were introduced in two successive PCR steps. The Illumina HiSeq platform was used with custom primers to sequence TCR alpha and beta cDNA libraries. The authors' analysis ran thus. Raw reads were processed with MiGEC to extract unique molecular identifiers, and MiXCR was used to determine CDR3 positions. Recombination models were inferred per individual with the repgenHMM and IGoR tools using an EM algorithm. Shared clonotype analysis was performed with the tcR package in R, normalizing sharing by the product of cloneset sizes. Out-of-frame nonproductive sequences were analyzed to study raw recombination free of thymic and clonal selection effects. TCRdb reprocessed the public reads (quality trimming at Q25 with fastp, clone calling with MiXCR) and kept in-frame beta chains. One record per CDR3 amino acid sequence lists the most common genes and DNA. TCRdb, rather than the study authors, made the V and J calls. The sample data list about 920,000 distinct CDR3 sequences, and around 12% of these were observed just once. The ten largest clones represent around 1.5% of the sample.

The sample also formed part of further work on yellow fever vaccine responses in identical twins. Per that second paper: The authors reported that the T cell response to vaccination in identical twins appeared partly convergent and partly personalized. The study precisely tracked vaccine-responding T cell clones in identical twins.

This TCR came from a woman aged 18-29 years in good health. Sequencing was carried out using PBMCs. The rearranged chain carries TRBV5-1 and TRBJ2-7, with TRBD2 tentatively as D gene (6 bases match). The CDR3 region reads CASRGIGGSYEQYF. The DNA sequence is as follows: TGCGCCAGCAGGGGGATCGGGGGTTCCTACGAGCAGTACTTC.